This TCR beta chain was sequenced during a study of early T cells in non-severe SARS-CoV-2 infection. V dropped 8 bases and J dropped 0 bases, with 14 bases sitting between them. CDR3 length equals 14 residues. Germline values: CDR1 SNHLY, CDR2 FYNNEI. Individual cDNA molecules received unique molecular identifiers during library preparation. TCRdb called the 5' RACE reads again in MiXCR, with one record for every CDR3 protein. The table has some 61,000 distinct CDR3 sequences, 8.7% seen once. This sequence joins TRBV2 and TRBJ2-7, with D perhaps TRBD1 (5 bases). Sequenced here: whole blood, sampled at baseline. This TCR was sampled from an adult who was a healthcare worker with PCR-confirmed SARS-CoV-2 infection or an uninfected control (not recorded which). CDR3 amino acids: CASCPQVVSYEQYF. In DNA form, the CDR3 reads TGTGCCAGCTGCCCACAGGTGGTCTCCTACGAGCAGTACTTC.